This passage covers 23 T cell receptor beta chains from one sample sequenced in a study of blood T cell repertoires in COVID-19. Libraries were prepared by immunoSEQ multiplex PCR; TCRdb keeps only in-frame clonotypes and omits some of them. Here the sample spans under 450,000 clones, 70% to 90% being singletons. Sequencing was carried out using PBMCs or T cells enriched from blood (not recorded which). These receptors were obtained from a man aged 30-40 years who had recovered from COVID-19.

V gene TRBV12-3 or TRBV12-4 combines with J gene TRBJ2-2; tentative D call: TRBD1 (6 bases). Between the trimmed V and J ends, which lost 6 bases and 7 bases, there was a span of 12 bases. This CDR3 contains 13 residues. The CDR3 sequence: CASSSRQVGELFF. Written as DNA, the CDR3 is TGTGCCAGCAGCTCCCGACAGGTCGGGGAGCTGTTTTTT.

The DNA for the CDR3 is TGCGCCAGCAGCCAGAGACAGGGAGACACTGAAGCTTTCTTT. This translates into CASSQRQGDTEAFF. V is TRBV4-1 and J is TRBJ1-1; the match to TRBD1 covers 7 bases. The CDR3 sequence is 14 residues long. Germline CDR1 MGHRA, CDR2 YSYEKL. Trimming removed 3 bases from V and 3 bases from J; junction bases left unmatched: 4.

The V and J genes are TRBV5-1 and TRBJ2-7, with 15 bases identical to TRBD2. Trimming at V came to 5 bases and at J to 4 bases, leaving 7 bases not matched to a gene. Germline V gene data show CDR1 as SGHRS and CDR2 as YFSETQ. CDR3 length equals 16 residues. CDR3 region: CASSPRTSGGAYEQYF. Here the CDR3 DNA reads TGCGCCAGCAGTCCCCGGACTAGCGGGGGGGCATACGAGCAGTACTTC.

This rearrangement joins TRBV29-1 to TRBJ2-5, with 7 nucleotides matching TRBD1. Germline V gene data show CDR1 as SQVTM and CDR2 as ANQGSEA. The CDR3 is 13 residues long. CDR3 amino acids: CSSPGQNQETQYF. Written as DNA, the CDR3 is TGCAGTTCCCCGGGACAGAATCAAGAGACCCAGTACTTC.

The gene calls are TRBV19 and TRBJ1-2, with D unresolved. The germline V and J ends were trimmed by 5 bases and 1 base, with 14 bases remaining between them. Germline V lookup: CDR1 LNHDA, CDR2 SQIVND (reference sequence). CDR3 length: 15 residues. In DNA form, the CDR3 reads TGTGCCAGTAGTCCAGGACGGACTATTAACTATGGCTACACCTTC. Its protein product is CASSPGRTINYGYTF.

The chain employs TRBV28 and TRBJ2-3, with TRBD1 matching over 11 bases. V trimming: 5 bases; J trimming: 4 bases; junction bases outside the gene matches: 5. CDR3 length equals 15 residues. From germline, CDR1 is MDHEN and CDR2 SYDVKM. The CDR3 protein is CASSLGGQGADTQYF. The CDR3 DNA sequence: TGTGCCAGCAGTCTAGGGGGACAGGGGGCAGATACGCAGTATTTT.

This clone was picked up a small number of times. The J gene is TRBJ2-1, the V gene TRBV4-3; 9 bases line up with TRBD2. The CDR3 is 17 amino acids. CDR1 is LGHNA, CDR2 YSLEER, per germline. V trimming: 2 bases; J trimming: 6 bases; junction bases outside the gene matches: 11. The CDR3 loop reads CASSQWARGGEVNEQFF. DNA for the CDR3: TGCGCCAGCAGCCAATGGGCCCGCGGGGGGGAGGTCAATGAGCAGTTCTTC.

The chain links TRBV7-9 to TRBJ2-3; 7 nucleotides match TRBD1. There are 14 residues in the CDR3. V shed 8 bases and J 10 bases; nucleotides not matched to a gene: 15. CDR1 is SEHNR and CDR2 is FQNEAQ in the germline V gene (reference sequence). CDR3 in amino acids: CASRILTGPGAQYF. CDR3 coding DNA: TGTGCCAGCCGAATCTTGACAGGGCCCGGGGCGCAGTATTTT.

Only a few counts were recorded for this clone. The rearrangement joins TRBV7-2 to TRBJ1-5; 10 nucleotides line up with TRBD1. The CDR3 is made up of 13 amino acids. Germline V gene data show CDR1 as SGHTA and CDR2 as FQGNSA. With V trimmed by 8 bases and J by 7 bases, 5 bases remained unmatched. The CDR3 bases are TGTGCCAGCGCCGGGACAGGGGTCCAGCCCCAGCATTTT. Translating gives CASAGTGVQPQHF. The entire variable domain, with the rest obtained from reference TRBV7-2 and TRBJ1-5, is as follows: GAGVSQSPSNKVTEKGKDVELRCDPISGHTALYWYRQSLGQGLEFLIYFQGNSAPDKSGLPSDRFSAERTGGSVSTLTIQRTQQEDSAVYLCASAGTGVQPQHFGDGTRLSIL.

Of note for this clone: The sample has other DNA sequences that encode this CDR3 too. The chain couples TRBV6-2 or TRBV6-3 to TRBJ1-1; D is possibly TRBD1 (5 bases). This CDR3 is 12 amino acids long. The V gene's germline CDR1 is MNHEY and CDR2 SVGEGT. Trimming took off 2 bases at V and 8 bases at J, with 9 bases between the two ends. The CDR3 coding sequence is TGTGCCAGCAGTTACCCGGGGGGGGAAGCTTTCTTT. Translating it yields CASSYPGGEAFF.

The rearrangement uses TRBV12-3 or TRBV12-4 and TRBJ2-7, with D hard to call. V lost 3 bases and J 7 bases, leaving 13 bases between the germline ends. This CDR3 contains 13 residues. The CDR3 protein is CASSFAPRWEQYF. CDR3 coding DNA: TGTGCCAGCAGTTTCGCTCCCCGGTGGGAGCAGTACTTC.

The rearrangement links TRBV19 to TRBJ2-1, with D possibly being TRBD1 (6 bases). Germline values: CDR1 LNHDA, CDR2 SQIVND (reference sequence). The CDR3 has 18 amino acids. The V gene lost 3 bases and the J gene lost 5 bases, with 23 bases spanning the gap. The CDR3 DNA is TGTGCCAGTAGTATTGGGGCCTCCGCGACAGGACGGGACAATGAGCAGTTCTTC. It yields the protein CASSIGASATGRDNEQFF.

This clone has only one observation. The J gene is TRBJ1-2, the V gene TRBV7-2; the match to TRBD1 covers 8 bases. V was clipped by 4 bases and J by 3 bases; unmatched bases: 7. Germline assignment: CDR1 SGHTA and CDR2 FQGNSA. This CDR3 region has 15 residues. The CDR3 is CASSSGQGTYYGYTF. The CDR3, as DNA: TGTGCCAGCAGCTCCGGACAGGGAACGTACTATGGCTACACCTTC.

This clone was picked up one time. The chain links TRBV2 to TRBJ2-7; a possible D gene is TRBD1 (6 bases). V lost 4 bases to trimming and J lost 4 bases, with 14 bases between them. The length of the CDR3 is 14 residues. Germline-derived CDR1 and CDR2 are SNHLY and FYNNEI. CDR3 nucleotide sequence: TGTGCCAGCAGTGGCCTGAGGGGGATATACGAGCAGTACTTC. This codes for CASSGLRGIYEQYF.

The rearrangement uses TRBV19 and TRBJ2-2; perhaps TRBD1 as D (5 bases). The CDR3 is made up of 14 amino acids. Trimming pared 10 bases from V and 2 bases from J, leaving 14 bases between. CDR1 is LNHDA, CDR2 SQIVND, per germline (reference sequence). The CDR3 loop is CATWGHLNTGELFF. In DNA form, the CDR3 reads TGTGCCACCTGGGGCCACCTAAACACCGGGGAGCTGTTTTTT.

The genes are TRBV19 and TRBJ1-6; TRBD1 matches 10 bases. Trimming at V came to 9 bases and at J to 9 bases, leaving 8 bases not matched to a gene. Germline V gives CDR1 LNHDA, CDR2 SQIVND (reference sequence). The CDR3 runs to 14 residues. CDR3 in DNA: TGTGCCAGGACCGGGACAGGGGCTTTTTCACCCCTCCACTTT. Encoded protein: CARTGTGAFSPLHF.

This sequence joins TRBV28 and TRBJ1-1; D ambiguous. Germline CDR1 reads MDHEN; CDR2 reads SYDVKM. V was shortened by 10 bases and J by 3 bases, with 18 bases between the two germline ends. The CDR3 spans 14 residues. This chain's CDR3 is CATARPGRYTEAFF. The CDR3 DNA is TGTGCCACCGCCCGTCCGGGAAGGTACACTGAAGCTTTCTTT.

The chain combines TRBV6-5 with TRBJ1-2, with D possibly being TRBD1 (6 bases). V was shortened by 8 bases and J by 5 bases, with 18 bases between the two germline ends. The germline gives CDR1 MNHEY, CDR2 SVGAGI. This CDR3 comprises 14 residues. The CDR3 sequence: CASARTAIGYGYTF. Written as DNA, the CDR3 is TGTGCCAGCGCCAGGACAGCTATCGGGTATGGCTACACCTTC.

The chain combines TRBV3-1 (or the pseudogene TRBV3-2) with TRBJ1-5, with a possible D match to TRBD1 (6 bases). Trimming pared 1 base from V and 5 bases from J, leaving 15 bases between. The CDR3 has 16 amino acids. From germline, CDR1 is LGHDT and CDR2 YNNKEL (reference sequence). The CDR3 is CASSQGAGARHQPQHF. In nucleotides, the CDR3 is TGTGCCAGCAGCCAAGGGGCGGGGGCGAGACATCAGCCCCAGCATTTT.

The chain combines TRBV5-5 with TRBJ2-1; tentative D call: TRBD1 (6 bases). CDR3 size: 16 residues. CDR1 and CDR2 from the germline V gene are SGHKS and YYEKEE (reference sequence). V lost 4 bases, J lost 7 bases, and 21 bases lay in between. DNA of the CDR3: TGTGCCAGCAGCCTGACCGGGACACCCCAGGCTAATGAGCAGTTCTTC. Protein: CASSLTGTPQANEQFF.

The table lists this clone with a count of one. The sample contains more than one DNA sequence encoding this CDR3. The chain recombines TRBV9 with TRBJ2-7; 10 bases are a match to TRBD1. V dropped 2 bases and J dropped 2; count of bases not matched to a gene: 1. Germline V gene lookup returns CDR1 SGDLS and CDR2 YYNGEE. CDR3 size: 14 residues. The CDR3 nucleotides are TGTGCCAGCAGCGTCGGGACAGGGGCCTACGAGCAGTACTTC. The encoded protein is CASSVGTGAYEQYF.

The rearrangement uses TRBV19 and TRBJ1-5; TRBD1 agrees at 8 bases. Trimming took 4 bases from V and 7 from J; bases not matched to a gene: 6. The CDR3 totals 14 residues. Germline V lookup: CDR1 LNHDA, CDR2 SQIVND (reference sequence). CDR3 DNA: TGTGCCAGTAGTAGGGGCAGGGGGCCACAGCCCCAGCATTTT. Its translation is CASSRGRGPQPQHF.

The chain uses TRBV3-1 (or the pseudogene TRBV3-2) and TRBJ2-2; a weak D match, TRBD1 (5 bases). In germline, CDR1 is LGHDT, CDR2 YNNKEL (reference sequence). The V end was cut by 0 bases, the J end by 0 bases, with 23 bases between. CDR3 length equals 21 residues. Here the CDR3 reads CASSQDQRGSLSAANTGELFF. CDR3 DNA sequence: TGTGCCAGCAGCCAAGACCAAAGGGGATCCCTCTCCGCGGCGAACACCGGGGAGCTGTTTTTT.